This passage covers 30 T cell receptor beta chains from one sample sequenced in a study of early T cells in non-severe SARS-CoV-2 infection. One entry per CDR3 protein results from TCRdb running MiXCR on the 5' RACE reads. The sample lists roughly 88,000 distinct CDR3 sequences; about 14% were seen once. The sequencing sample was made of whole blood. The receptor source for this set is an adult who was a healthcare worker with PCR-confirmed SARS-CoV-2 infection or an uninfected control (not recorded which).

This clonotype has a handful of counts. This may come from a read error, since a much larger clone is one base off. This chain connects TRBV28 to TRBJ2-3; D may match TRBD1 or TRBD2 (5 bases each). Deletions cut 0 bases from V and 4 bases from J, with 14 bases between. This CDR3 spans 16 amino acids. Germline values: CDR1 MDHEN, CDR2 SYDVKM. CDR3 sequence (DNA): TGTGCCAGCAGTTTATGGGGGGACCCCTCCGCAGATACGCAGTATTTT. Translated: CASSLWGDPSADTQYF.

The chain recombines TRBV5-1 with TRBJ1-2, with 10 bases that match TRBD1. V was clipped by 3 bases and J by 2 bases; unmatched bases: 7. The CDR3 extends over 16 amino acids. Germline CDR1 reads SGHRS; CDR2 reads YFSETQ. CDR3 amino acids: CASSSGQGLRNYGYTF. DNA for the CDR3: TGCGCCAGCAGCTCGGGACAGGGGCTTAGAAACTATGGCTACACCTTC.

This clonotype was seen more than once but under ten times. The chain recombines TRBV9 with TRBJ2-3; the D gene is possibly TRBD2 (6 bases). This CDR3 is built from 13 residues. The germline V and J ends were trimmed by 1 base and 6 bases, with 9 bases remaining between them. Germline V CDR1 and CDR2: SGDLS, YYNGEE. CDR3 in DNA: TGTGCCAGCAGCGTACAGGAGGGGGATACGCAGTATTTT. Translation gives CASSVQEGDTQYF.

This clonotype was counted a few times. The V and J genes are TRBV7-2 and TRBJ2-3; the match to TRBD2 covers 10 bases. The trim removed 1 base at V and 5 bases at J, leaving 6 bases unmatched. The CDR3 consists of 16 residues. Germline V gene lookup returns CDR1 SGHTA and CDR2 FQGNSA. The CDR3 DNA reads as TGTGCCAGCAGCTTAGTGGGGGGACTAGCGAAAGATACGCAGTATTTT. Protein product: CASSLVGGLAKDTQYF.

The gene calls are TRBV7-6 and TRBJ2-3, with D perhaps TRBD2 (5 bases). There are 16 residues in the CDR3. Deletions cut 2 bases from V and 4 bases from J, with 16 bases between. From germline, CDR1 is SGHVS and CDR2 FNYEAQ. The CDR3 sequence is CASSLSASPSPDTQYF. In DNA form, the CDR3 reads TGTGCCAGCAGCTTATCGGCTAGCCCTAGCCCAGATACGCAGTATTTT.

J is TRBJ2-7 and V is TRBV7-2; the D gene is possibly TRBD2 (6 bases). The CDR3 sequence is 16 residues long. V lost 0 bases and J lost 0, with 12 bases in between. Germline V lookup: CDR1 SGHTA, CDR2 FQGNSA. The CDR3 DNA follows: TGTGCCAGCAGCTTAGCGGCGGGGATTAGCTCCTACGAGCAGTACTTC. Its protein product is CASSLAAGISSYEQYF.

This clonotype has ten or more counts. This chain joins TRBV4-1 and TRBJ1-5; D call uncertain. The V and J ends lost 1 base and 4 bases respectively, with 5 bases between them. This CDR3 has 13 residues. CDR1 and CDR2 from the germline V gene are MGHRA and YSYEKL. The chain's CDR3 is CASSQGSNQPQHF. In nucleotides, the CDR3 is TGCGCCAGCAGCCAAGGATCGAATCAGCCCCAGCATTTT.

A few counts support this clonotype. The J gene is TRBJ1-2, the V gene TRBV2; D gene unclear. The V gene's germline CDR1 is SNHLY and CDR2 FYNNEI. Between the trimmed V and J ends, which lost 2 bases and 4 bases, there was a span of 11 bases. This CDR3 spans 14 amino acids. Here the CDR3 DNA reads TGTGCCAGCAGTGAATTGGGGATGGTCTATGGCTACACCTTC. Translating gives CASSELGMVYGYTF.

This clonotype has only a few counts. V gene TRBV10-1 combines with J gene TRBJ2-3; TRBD2 matches at 16 bases. The CDR3 runs 14 residues. Per germline, CDR1 WNHNN and CDR2 SYGVQD (reference sequence). V trimming: 4 bases; J trimming: 10 bases; junction bases outside the gene matches: 2. CDR3 region: CASSVGLAGGPQYF. The CDR3 nucleotides are TGCGCCAGCAGTGTGGGACTAGCGGGGGGGCCGCAGTATTTT.

This clonotype was seen a few times. The V gene is TRBV10-2, the J gene TRBJ2-5; D gene uncertain. Germline loops: CDR1 WSHSY, CDR2 SAAADI. V dropped 6 bases and J dropped 5 bases, with 7 bases sitting between them. This CDR3 comprises 11 residues. The DNA for the CDR3 is TGCGCCAGCAGCTCGTGGGAGACCCAGTACTTC. This encodes CASSSWETQYF.

This clonotype turned up a few times. This chain links TRBV7-9 with TRBJ1-2; maybe TRBD1 (5 bases). The CDR3 runs 14 residues. Looked up from germline, CDR1 is SEHNR and CDR2 is FQNEAQ (reference sequence). V lost 1 base to trimming and J lost 4 bases, with 10 bases between them. In nucleotides, the CDR3 is TGTGCCAGCAGCTTAGGCAGGGCCCGCTATGGCTACACCTTC. This translates into CASSLGRARYGYTF.

The rearrangement links TRBV7-2 to TRBJ2-7; TRBD2 aligns across 9 bases. CDR1 is SGHTA, CDR2 FQGNSA, per germline. This CDR3 comprises 14 residues. V lost 5 bases to trimming and J lost 5 bases; unmatched junction nucleotides: 7. The CDR3 protein is CASSPGLARDEQYF. In nucleotides, the CDR3 is TGTGCCAGCAGCCCGGGACTAGCTAGGGACGAGCAGTACTTC.

This clonotype came up a few times. This rearrangement joins TRBV4-3 to TRBJ2-1; tentative D call: TRBD2 (5 bases). This CDR3 is 15 amino acids long. The V end lost 2 bases, the J end lost 7 bases, and 15 bases lay between the germline ends. The germline V gene encodes CDR1 LGHNA and CDR2 YSLEER. The CDR3 sequence: CASSQLITGDNEQFF. In DNA, the CDR3 is TGCGCCAGCAGCCAACTAATCACCGGGGATAATGAGCAGTTCTTC.

The rearrangement links TRBV10-3 to TRBJ1-1; possibly TRBD1 for D (5 bases). The ends were cut back, 4 bases at V and 4 bases at J, with 10 bases in the middle. CDR3 length equals 13 residues. From germline, CDR1 is ENHRY and CDR2 SYGVKD. In DNA form, the CDR3 reads TGTGCCATCAGTGTCGGAGGGACCACTGAAGCTTTCTTT. Protein: CAISVGGTTEAFF.

This clonotype was seen at least ten times. V and J are TRBV11-2 and TRBJ2-3; weak D call: TRBD2 (6 bases). Trimming cost V 4 bases and J 0 bases, with 17 bases left between them. The CDR3 has 17 residues. In germline, CDR1 is SGHAT, CDR2 FQNNGV. The CDR3 here is CASSYQAVGTSTDTQYF. The DNA for the CDR3 is TGTGCCAGCAGCTATCAGGCAGTCGGGACTAGCACAGATACGCAGTATTTT.

At least ten counts were recorded for this clonotype. The V gene is TRBV5-5, the J gene TRBJ2-4; D call uncertain. The CDR3 extends over 15 amino acids. CDR1 SGHKS and CDR2 YYEKEE come from the germline V gene (reference sequence). V lost 0 bases, J lost 6 bases, and 13 bases lay in between. The chain's CDR3 is CASSLGQFLPNIQYF. In DNA form, the CDR3 reads TGTGCCAGCAGCTTGGGGCAGTTCCTACCAAACATTCAGTACTTC.

V is TRBV20-1 and J is TRBJ2-6; D uncertain. This CDR3 has 12 residues. CDR1 and CDR2 from the germline V gene are DFQATT and SNEGSKA (reference sequence). CDR3 in DNA: TGCAGCGGAGTCTCTGGGGCCAACGTCCTGACTTTC. Its translation: CSGVSGANVLTF.

This clonotype was detected ten times or more. The chain couples TRBV6-5 to TRBJ2-1; 10 positions match TRBD2. The germline CDR1 and CDR2 sequences are MNHEY and SVGAGI. The length of the CDR3 is 17 residues. The trim removed 6 bases at V and 6 bases at J, leaving 14 bases unmatched. The CDR3 here is CASRGFGSGGSFNEQFF. The CDR3 DNA reads as TGTGCCAGCAGGGGTTTTGGTAGCGGGGGGTCTTTCAATGAGCAGTTCTTC.

This clonotype was counted a few times. The chain joins TRBV2 to TRBJ1-1, with D uncertain. The CDR3 sequence is 11 residues long. In germline, CDR1 is SNHLY, CDR2 FYNNEI. The germline V and J ends were trimmed by 7 bases and 0 bases, with 3 bases remaining between them. The CDR3 bases are TGTGCCAGCAAGGTGAACACTGAAGCTTTCTTT. Amino acid sequence: CASKVNTEAFF.

The chain joins TRBV20-1 to TRBJ2-7; no definite D call. Germline lookup yields CDR1 DFQATT and CDR2 SNEGSKA (reference sequence). The CDR3 contains 14 residues. Between the trimmed V and J ends, which lost 0 bases and 0 bases, there was a span of 9 bases. CDR3 sequence: CSARERGSSYEQYF. The CDR3 DNA is TGCAGTGCTAGAGAAAGAGGAAGCTCCTACGAGCAGTACTTC.

Regarding this clonotype: The CDR3 does not end in the conserved phenylalanine or tryptophan, so this is likely a read error. The chain uses TRBV29-1 and TRBJ1-2; weak D call: TRBD1 (5 bases). The V gene lost 1 base and the J gene lost 7 bases, with 13 bases spanning the gap. The CDR3 covers 13 residues. Germline V gene lookup returns CDR1 SQVTM and CDR2 ANQGSEA. The CDR3 nucleotides are TGCAGCGTTGAAGGCCCTGGCCAGGGTGGCTACACCTCC. Its translation is CSVEGPGQGGYTS.

This clonotype was counted a few times. This chain uses TRBV19 with TRBJ2-3; tentatively, D is TRBD1 or TRBD2 (6 bases each). V was cut by 3 bases and J by 0 bases, with 10 bases left in between. The V gene's germline CDR1 is LNHDA and CDR2 SQIVND (reference sequence). The CDR3 is made up of 15 amino acids. As DNA, the CDR3 is TGTGCCAGTAGTATTTGGGGGGCTAGCACAGATACGCAGTATTTT. It is translated as CASSIWGASTDTQYF.

V usage is TRBV27 and J usage is TRBJ1-5; D gene unclear. V was clipped by 7 bases and J by 9 bases, with 13 bases between them. Germline lookup yields CDR1 MNHEY and CDR2 SMNVEV (reference sequence). The CDR3 length is 12 residues. The CDR3, as DNA: TGTGCCAGCATCTTCCCCTTACGGCCCCAGCATTTT. This encodes CASIFPLRPQHF.

This sequence joins TRBV5-4 and TRBJ1-1; 8 nucleotides agree with TRBD1. Germline trimming cut 4 bases from V and 5 bases from J; bases unmatched to any gene: 7. CDR1 SGHNT and CDR2 YYREEE come from the germline V gene (reference sequence). CDR3 length: 14 residues. The CDR3, as DNA: TGTGCCAGCAGCGCCGGACAGGGTAAAACTGAAGCTTTCTTT. Translated: CASSAGQGKTEAFF.

The genes are TRBV28 and TRBJ2-1, with D maybe TRBD1 (6 bases). The V end was cut by 4 bases, the J end by 6 bases, with 16 bases between. This CDR3 is 15 amino acids long. Germline CDR1 reads MDHEN; CDR2 reads SYDVKM. CDR3 sequence reads: CASSSGQRTFNEQFF. CDR3 sequence (DNA): TGTGCCAGCAGTTCAGGACAGCGCACCTTCAATGAGCAGTTCTTC. The variable domain in full, with the rest retrieved from reference TRBV28 and TRBJ2-1, is DVKVTQSSRYLVKRTGEKVFLECVQDMDHENMFWYRQDPGLGLRLIYFSYDVKMKEKGDIPEGYSVSREKKERFSLILESASTNQTSMYLCASSSGQRTFNEQFFGPGTRLTVL.

This clonotype has ten or more counts. The chain couples TRBV20-1 to TRBJ2-7; 10 bases are shared with TRBD1. V shed 1 base and J 7 bases; nucleotides not matched to a gene: 7. CDR3 size: 14 residues. Germline CDR1 reads DFQATT; CDR2 reads SNEGSKA (reference sequence). For the CDR3, the DNA is TGCAGTGCTAGAGGGGGGACAGGGGTAACAGAGCAGTACTTC. This encodes CSARGGTGVTEQYF.

This clonotype was detected many times. The rearrangement uses TRBV20-1 and TRBJ2-7, with a weak D call TRBD1 (6 bases). The CDR3 contains 14 residues. Germline V gene data show CDR1 as DFQATT and CDR2 as SNEGSKA (reference sequence). V gave up 6 bases and J gave up 2 bases, with 17 bases separating them. The CDR3 region is CSANIARGTYEQYF. The CDR3 DNA is TGCAGTGCCAATATAGCGAGGGGGACCTACGAGCAGTACTTC.

V usage is TRBV29-1 and J usage is TRBJ1-3; D gene uncertain. The CDR3 totals 13 residues. CDR1 and CDR2 from the germline V gene are SQVTM and ANQGSEA. Trimming removed 2 bases at V and 0 bases at J, with 5 bases between. Here the CDR3 DNA reads TGCAGCGTTGAAAAGGACTCTGGAAACACCATATATTTT. It yields the protein CSVEKDSGNTIYF.

The chain links TRBV18 to TRBJ2-1, with TRBD2 identical over 9 bases. The trim removed 3 bases at V and 9 bases at J, leaving 6 bases unmatched. This CDR3 comprises 14 residues. Germline V lookup: CDR1 KGHSH, CDR2 LQKENI. CDR3 region: CASSPGGGAREQFF. CDR3 in DNA: TGTGCCAGCTCACCGGGCGGGGGGGCCCGTGAGCAGTTCTTC.

This clonotype was recorded at least ten times. This chain's CDR3 is CASRIENTEAFF. The CDR3, as DNA: TGTGCCAGCAGGATAGAAAACACTGAAGCTTTCTTT. J is TRBJ1-1 and V is TRBV2; D gene unclear. The CDR3 runs 12 residues. Trimming removed 6 bases at V and 2 bases at J, with 7 bases between. The germline V gene encodes CDR1 SNHLY and CDR2 FYNNEI.